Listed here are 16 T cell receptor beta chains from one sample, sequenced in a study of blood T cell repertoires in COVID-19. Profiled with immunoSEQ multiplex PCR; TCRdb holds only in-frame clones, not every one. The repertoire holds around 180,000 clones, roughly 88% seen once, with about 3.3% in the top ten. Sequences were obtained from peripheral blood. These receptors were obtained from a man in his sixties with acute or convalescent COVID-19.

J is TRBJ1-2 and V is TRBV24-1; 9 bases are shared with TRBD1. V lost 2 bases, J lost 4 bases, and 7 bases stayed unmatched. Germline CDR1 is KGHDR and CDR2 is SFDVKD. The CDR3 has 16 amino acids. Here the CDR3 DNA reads TGTGCCACCAGTGATTCCCGGGACAGGGAAATCTATGGCTACACCTTC. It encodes CATSDSRDREIYGYTF.

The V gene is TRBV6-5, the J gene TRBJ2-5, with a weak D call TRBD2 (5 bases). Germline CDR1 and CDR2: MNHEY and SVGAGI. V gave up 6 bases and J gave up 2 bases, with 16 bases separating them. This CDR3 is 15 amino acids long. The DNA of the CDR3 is TGTGCCAGCAGACGGACCGGACTTGAGCAAGAGACCCAGTACTTC. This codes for CASRRTGLEQETQYF.

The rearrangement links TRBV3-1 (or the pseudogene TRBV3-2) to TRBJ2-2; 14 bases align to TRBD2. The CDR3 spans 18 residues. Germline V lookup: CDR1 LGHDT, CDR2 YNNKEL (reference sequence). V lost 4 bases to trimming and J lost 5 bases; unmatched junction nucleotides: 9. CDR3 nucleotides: TGTGCCAGCAGCCGGGGGGGACTAGCGGGAGTTACGACCGGGGAGCTGTTTTTT. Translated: CASSRGGLAGVTTGELFF.

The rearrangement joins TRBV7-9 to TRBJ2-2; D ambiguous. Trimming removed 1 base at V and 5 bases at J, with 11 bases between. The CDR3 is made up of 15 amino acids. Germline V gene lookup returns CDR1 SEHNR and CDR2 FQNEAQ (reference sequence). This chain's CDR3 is CASSLDLARTGELFF. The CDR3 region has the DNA TGTGCCAGCAGCTTAGACCTTGCCCGGACCGGGGAGCTGTTTTTT.

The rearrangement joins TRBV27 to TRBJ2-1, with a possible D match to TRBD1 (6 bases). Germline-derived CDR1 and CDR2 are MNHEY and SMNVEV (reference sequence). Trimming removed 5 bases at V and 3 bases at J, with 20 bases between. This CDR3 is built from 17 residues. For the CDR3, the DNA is TGTGCCAGCAGTCCCAAATTTTCAGGGGTAAGCTACAATGAGCAGTTCTTC. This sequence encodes CASSPKFSGVSYNEQFF.

CDR3 sequence reads: CASSLSGSKRETQYF. The CDR3 DNA is TGTGCCAGCAGCCTAAGCGGGAGTAAGAGGGAGACCCAGTACTTC. This chain connects TRBV7-3 to TRBJ2-5; TRBD2 agrees at 8 bases. In germline, CDR1 is SGHTA, CDR2 FQGTGA. The V and J ends lost 5 bases and 5 bases, in that order; junction bases with no gene match: 10. CDR3 length: 15 amino acids. Using reference TRBV7-3 and TRBJ2-5 for the parts outside the CDR3, the full variable domain is GAGVSQTPSNKVTEKGKYVELRCDPISGHTALYWYRQSLGQGPEFLIYFQGTGAADDSGLPNDRFFAVRPEGSVSTLKIQRTERGDSAVYLCASSLSGSKRETQYFGPGTRLLVL.

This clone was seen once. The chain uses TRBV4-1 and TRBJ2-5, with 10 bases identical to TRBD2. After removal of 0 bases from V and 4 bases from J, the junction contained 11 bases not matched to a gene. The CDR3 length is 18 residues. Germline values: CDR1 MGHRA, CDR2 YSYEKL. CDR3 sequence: CASSQDLETSGTRETQYF. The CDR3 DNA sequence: TGCGCCAGCAGCCAAGATCTGGAAACTAGCGGGACTCGAGAGACCCAGTACTTC.

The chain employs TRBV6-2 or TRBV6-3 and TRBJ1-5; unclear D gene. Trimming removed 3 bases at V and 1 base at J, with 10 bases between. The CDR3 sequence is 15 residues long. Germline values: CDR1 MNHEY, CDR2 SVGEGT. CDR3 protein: CASSYMRVSNQPQHF. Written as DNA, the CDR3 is TGTGCCAGCAGTTATATGAGGGTAAGCAATCAGCCCCAGCATTTT.

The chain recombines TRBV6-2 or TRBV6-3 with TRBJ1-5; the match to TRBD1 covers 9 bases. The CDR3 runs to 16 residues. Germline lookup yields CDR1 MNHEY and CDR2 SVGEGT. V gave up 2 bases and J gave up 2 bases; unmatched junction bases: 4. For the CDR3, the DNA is TGTGCCAGCAGTTACCGGACAGGGGTCGGCAATCAGCCCCAGCATTTT. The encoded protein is CASSYRTGVGNQPQHF.

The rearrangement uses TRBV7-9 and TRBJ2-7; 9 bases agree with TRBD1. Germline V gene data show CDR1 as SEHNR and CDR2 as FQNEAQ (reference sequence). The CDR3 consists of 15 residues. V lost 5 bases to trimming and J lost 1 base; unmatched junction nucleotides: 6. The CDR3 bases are TGTGCCAGCAGCCCCTCGGGACAGGGATCCTACGAGCAGTACTTC. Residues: CASSPSGQGSYEQYF.

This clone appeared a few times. The CDR3 here is CASSDTDRGGEQYF. The CDR3, as DNA: TGTGCCAGCAGTGATACGGACAGGGGAGGCGAGCAGTACTTC. The V and J genes are TRBV6-4 and TRBJ2-7; 9 positions agree with TRBD1. The CDR3 length is 14 residues. Losses at the gene ends were 3 bases for V and 6 bases for J; bases not matched to a gene: 6. The germline V gene encodes CDR1 MRHNA and CDR2 SNTAGT.

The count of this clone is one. The CDR3 region is CASRLQREGSYEQYF. The CDR3 nucleotides read TGTGCCAGCAGGCTTCAGCGGGAGGGATCCTACGAGCAGTACTTC. The V call is TRBV6-5, the J call TRBJ2-7, with TRBD2 identical over 10 bases. Trimming at V came to 6 bases and at J to 1 base, leaving 6 bases not matched to a gene. The CDR3 is 15 amino acids. In germline, CDR1 is MNHEY, CDR2 SVGAGI.

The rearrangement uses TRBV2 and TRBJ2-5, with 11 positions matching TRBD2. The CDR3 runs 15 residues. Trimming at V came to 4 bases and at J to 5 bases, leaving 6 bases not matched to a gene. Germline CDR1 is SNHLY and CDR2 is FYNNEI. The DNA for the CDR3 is TGTGCCAGCAGTGTAGTAGCGGGAGGGCAGGAGACCCAGTACTTC. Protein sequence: CASSVVAGGQETQYF.

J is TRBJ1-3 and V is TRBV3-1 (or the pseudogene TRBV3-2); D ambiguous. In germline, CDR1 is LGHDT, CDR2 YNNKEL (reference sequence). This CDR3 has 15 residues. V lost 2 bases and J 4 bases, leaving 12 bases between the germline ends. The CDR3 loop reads CASSQPFYRGNTIYF. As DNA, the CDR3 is TGTGCCAGCAGCCAACCTTTCTACCGAGGAAACACCATATATTTT.

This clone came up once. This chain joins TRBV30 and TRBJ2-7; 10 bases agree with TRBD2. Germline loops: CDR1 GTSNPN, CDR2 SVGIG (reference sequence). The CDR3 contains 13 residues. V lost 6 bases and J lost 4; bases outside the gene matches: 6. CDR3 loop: CACQLAGQYEQYF. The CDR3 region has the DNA TGTGCCTGCCAACTAGCGGGACAATACGAGCAGTACTTC.

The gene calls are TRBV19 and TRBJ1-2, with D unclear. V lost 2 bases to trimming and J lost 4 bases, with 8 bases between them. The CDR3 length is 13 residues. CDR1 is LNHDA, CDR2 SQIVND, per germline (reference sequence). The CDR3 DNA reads TGTGCCAGTAGTATAACAGAGATCTATGGCTACACCTTC. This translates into CASSITEIYGYTF.